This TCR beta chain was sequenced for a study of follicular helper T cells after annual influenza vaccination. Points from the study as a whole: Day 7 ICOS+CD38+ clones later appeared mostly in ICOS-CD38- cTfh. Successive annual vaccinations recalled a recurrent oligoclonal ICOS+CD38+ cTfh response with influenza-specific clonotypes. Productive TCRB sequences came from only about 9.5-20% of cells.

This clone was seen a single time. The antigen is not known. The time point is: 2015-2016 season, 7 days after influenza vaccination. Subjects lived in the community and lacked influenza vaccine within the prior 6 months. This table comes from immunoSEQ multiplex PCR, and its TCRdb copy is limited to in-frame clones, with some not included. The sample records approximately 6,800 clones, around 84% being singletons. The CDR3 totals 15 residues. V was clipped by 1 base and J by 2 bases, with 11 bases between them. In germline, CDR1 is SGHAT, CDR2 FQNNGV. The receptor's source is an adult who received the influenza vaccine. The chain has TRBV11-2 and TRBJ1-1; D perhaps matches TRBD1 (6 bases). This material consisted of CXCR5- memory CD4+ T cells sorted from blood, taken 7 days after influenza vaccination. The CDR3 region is CASSLAGAINTEAFF. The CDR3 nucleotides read TGTGCCAGCAGCTTAGCGGGGGCCATCAACACTGAAGCTTTCTTT.